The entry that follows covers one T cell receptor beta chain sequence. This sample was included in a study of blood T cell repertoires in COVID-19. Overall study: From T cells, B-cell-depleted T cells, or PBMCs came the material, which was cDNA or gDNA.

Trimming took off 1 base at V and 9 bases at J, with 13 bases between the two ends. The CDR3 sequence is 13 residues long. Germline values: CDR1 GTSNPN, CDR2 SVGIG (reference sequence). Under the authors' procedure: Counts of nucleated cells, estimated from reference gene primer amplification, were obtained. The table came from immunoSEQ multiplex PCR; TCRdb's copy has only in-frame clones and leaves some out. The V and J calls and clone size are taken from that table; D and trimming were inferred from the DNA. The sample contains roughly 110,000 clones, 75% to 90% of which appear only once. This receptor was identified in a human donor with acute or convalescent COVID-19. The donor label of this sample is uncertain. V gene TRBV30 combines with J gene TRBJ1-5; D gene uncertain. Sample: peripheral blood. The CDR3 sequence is CAWSGGEWGPQHF. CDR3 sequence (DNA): TGTGCCTGGAGTGGGGGAGAGTGGGGGCCCCAGCATTTT.